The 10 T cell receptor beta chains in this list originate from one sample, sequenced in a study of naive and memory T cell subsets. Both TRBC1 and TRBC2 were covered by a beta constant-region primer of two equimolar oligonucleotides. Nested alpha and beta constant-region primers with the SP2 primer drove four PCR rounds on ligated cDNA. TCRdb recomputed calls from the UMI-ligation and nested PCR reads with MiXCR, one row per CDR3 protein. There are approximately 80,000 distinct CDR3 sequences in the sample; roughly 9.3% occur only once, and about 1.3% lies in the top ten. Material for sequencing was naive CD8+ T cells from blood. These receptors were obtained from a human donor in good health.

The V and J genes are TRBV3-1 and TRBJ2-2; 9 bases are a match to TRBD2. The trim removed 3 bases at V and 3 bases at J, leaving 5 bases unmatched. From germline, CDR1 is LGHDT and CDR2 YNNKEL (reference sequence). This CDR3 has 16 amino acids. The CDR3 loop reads CASSHNSGRDTGELFF. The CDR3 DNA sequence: TGTGCCAGCAGCCACAATAGCGGGAGAGACACCGGGGAGCTGTTTTTT.

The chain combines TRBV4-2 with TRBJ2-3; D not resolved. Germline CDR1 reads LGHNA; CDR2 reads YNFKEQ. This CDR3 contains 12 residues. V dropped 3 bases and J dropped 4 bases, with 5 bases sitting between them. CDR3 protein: CASSHQPDTQYF. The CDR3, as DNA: TGTGCCAGCAGCCACCAACCAGATACGCAGTATTTT.

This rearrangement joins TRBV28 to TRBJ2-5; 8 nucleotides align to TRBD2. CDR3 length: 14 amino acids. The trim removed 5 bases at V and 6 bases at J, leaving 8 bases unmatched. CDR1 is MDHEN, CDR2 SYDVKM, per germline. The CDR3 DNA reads TGTGCCAGCAGTGAAGCTAGCGGGCGGAAGACCCAGTACTTC. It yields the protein CASSEASGRKTQYF.

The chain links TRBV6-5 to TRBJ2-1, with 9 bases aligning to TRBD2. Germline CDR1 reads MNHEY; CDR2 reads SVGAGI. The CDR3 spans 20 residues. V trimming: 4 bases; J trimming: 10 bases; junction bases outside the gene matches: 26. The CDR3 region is CASSSRQYQSSGTPPWEQFF. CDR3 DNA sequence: TGTGCCAGCAGTTCGAGGCAGTATCAATCTAGCGGGACCCCACCTTGGGAGCAGTTCTTC.

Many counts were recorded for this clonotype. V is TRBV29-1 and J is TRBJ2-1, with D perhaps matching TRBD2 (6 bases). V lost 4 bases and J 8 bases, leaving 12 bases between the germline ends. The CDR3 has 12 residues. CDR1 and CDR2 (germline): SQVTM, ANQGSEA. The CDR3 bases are TGCAGCGTTGCGACGGGAGACCATGAGCAGTTCTTC. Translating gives CSVATGDHEQFF.

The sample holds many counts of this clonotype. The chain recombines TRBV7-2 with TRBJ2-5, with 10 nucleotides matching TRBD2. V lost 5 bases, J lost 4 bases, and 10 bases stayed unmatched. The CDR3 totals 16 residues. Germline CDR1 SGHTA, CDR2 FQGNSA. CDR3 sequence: CASSLVASGSLETQYF. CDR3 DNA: TGTGCCAGCAGCCTCGTCGCTAGCGGGAGTTTAGAGACCCAGTACTTC.

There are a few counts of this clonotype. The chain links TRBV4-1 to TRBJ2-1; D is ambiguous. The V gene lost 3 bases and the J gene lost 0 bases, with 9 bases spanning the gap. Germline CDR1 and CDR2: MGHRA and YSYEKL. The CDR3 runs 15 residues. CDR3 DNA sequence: TGCGCCAGCAGCCATGCCCCGCTCTCCTACAATGAGCAGTTCTTC. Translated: CASSHAPLSYNEQFF.

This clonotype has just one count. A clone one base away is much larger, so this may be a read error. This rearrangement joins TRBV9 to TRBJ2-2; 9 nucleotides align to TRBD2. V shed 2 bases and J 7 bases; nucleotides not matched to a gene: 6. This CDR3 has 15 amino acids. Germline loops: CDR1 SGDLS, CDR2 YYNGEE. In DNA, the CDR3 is TGTGCCAGCAGCGTTAGCGGGAGCGGGGACGGGGAGCTGTTTTTT. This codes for CASSVSGSGDGELFF.

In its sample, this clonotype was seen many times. Here the CDR3 reads CASSELGSTDTQYF. In DNA form, the CDR3 reads TGTGCCAGCAGTGAATTAGGGAGCACAGATACGCAGTATTTT. The genes are TRBV6-4 and TRBJ2-3; D uncertain. In germline, CDR1 is MRHNA, CDR2 SNTAGT. Trimming removed 3 bases from V and 0 bases from J, with 7 bases in between. The CDR3 is 14 residues long.

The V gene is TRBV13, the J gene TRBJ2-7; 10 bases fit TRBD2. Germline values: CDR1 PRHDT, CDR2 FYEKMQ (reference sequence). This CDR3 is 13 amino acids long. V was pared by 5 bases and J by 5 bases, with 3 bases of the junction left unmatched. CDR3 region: CASSPGLANEQYF. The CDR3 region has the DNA TGTGCCAGCAGCCCGGGACTAGCGAACGAGCAGTACTTC.